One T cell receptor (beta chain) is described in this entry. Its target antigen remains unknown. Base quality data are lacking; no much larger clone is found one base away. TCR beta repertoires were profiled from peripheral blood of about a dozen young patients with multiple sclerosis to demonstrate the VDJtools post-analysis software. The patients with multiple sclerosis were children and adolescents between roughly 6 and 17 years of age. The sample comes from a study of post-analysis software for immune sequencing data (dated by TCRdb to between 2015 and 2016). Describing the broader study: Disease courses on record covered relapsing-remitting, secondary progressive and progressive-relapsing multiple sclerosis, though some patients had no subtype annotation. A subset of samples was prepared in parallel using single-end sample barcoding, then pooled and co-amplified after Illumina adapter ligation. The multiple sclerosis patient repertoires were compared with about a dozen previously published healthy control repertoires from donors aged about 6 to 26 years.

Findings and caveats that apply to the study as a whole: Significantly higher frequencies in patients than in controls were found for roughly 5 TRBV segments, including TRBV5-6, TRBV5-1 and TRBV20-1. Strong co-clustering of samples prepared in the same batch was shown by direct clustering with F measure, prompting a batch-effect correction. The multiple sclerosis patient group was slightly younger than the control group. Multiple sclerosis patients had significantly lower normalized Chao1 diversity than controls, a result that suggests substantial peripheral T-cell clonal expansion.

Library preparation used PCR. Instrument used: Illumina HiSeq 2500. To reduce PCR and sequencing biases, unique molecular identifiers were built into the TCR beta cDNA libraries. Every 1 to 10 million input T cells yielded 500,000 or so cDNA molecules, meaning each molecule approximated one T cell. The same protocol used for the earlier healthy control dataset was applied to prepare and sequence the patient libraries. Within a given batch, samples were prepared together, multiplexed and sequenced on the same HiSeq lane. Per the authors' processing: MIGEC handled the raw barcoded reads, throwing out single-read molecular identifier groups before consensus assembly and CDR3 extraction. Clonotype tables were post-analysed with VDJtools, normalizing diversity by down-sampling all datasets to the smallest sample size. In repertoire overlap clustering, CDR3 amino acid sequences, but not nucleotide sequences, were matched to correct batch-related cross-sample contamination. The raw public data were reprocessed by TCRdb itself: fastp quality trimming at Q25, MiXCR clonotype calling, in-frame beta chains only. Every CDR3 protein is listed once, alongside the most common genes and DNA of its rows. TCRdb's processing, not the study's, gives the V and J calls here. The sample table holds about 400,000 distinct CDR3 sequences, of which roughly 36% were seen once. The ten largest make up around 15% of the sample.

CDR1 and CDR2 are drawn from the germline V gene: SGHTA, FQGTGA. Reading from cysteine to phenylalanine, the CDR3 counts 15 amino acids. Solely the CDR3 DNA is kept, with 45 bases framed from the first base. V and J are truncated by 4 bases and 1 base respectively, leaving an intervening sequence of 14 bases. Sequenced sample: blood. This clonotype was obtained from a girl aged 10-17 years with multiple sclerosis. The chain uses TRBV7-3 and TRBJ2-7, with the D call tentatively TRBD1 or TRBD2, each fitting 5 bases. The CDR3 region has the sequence CASSSFVGESYEQYF. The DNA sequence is TGTGCCAGCAGCTCCTTTGTGGGGGAGTCCTACGAGCAGTACTTC.